Shown below are 9 T cell receptor beta chains from a single sample sequenced in a study of cytomegalovirus exposure and HLA in healthy donors. PCR primers comprised 60 Vbeta and 13 Jbeta primers. Measured with immunoSEQ multiplex PCR; TCRdb has only the in-frame clones, and not every one. The table has around 100,000 clones, about four fifths seen once. Specimen: PBMCs. Every receptor here comes from a female donor in good health and CMV-seropositive.

This clone was seen only a few times. J is TRBJ1-3 and V is TRBV27, with TRBD1 matching over 9 bases. J lost 5 bases, V lost 6 bases, and 5 bases had no gene match. Germline CDR1 and CDR2: MNHEY and SMNVEV (reference sequence). The CDR3 sequence is 14 residues long. For the CDR3, the DNA is TGTGCCAGCAGGGGACAGGGTTCTAGAAACACCATATATTTT. Encoded protein: CASRGQGSRNTIYF.

The chain links TRBV27 to TRBJ2-7; 14 positions agree with TRBD2. Trimming at V came to 7 bases and at J to 6 bases, leaving 5 bases not matched to a gene. The germline gives CDR1 MNHEY, CDR2 SMNVEV (reference sequence). The CDR3 is 14 amino acids. This CDR3 reads CASNTGTSGGEQYF. The CDR3 nucleotides read TGTGCCAGCAATACCGGGACTAGCGGGGGCGAGCAGTACTTC.

The chain is built from TRBV18 and TRBJ1-2; the D gene is possibly TRBD1 (5 bases). The CDR3 is 14 residues long. Between the trimmed V and J ends, which lost 3 bases and 11 bases, there was a span of 19 bases. CDR1 and CDR2 (germline): KGHSH, LQKENI. The CDR3 spells CASSPLGAGPEYTF. The CDR3 bases are TGTGCCAGCTCACCCCTTGGGGCAGGACCTGAATACACCTTC.

This chain links TRBV4-1 with TRBJ2-7, with TRBD2 matching 7 bases. V shed 1 base, J shed 4 bases, and the junction held 4 bases outside the gene matches. Germline CDR1 and CDR2: MGHRA and YSYEKL. The CDR3 runs 14 residues. In DNA, the CDR3 is TGCGCCAGCAGCCAAGGCTCGGGGGGTTACGAGCAGTACTTC. This gives the protein CASSQGSGGYEQYF.

The table lists this clone with a few counts. V usage is TRBV29-1 and J usage is TRBJ2-2, with TRBD1 matching 10 bases. J was trimmed by 3 bases and V by 5 bases; bases with no gene match: 3. This CDR3 has 14 amino acids. Germline V gene lookup returns CDR1 SQVTM and CDR2 ANQGSEA. CDR3 sequence: CSVYGTGDTGELFF. The CDR3 nucleotides read TGCAGCGTTTACGGGACAGGGGACACCGGGGAGCTGTTTTTT.

The rearrangement uses TRBV19 and TRBJ2-2, with a possible D match to TRBD1 (5 bases). The CDR3 spans 14 residues. The V and J ends lost 5 bases and 2 bases respectively, with 9 bases between them. Germline V lookup: CDR1 LNHDA, CDR2 SQIVND (reference sequence). CDR3 region: CASSWGVNTGELFF. Written as DNA, the CDR3 is TGTGCCAGTAGTTGGGGCGTCAACACCGGGGAGCTGTTTTTT.

The chain combines TRBV12-5 with TRBJ2-1, with 9 bases fitting TRBD1. CDR3 length: 15 amino acids. The ends lost 5 bases at V and 2 bases at J; junction bases unmatched: 4. Per the germline V gene, CDR1 is LGHNT and CDR2 is FRNRAP. The CDR3 DNA is TGTGCTAGTGGTATGGGACAGGGAACCTACAATGAGCAGTTCTTC. It specifies CASGMGQGTYNEQFF.

The rearrangement uses TRBV29-1 and TRBJ2-7; 7 bases match TRBD1. The CDR3 covers 13 residues. Germline values: CDR1 SQVTM, CDR2 ANQGSEA. Trimming at V came to 4 bases and at J to 3 bases, leaving 6 bases not matched to a gene. Written as DNA, the CDR3 is TGCAGCGTTGTAACAGGGGCCTTCTACGAGCAGTACTTC. This codes for CSVVTGAFYEQYF.

This chain connects TRBV19 to TRBJ1-4; 11 bases fit TRBD1. The V gene end was trimmed by 3 bases and the J gene end by 7 bases; junction bases not matched to a gene: 1. CDR3 length: 14 residues. Looked up from germline, CDR1 is LNHDA and CDR2 is SQIVND (reference sequence). CDR3 region: CASSMGTGGEKLFF. Written as DNA, the CDR3 is TGTGCCAGTAGTATGGGGACAGGGGGTGAAAAACTGTTTTTT. Using reference TRBV19 and TRBJ1-4 for the parts outside the CDR3, the full variable domain is DGGITQSPKYLFRKEGQNVTLSCEQNLNHDAMYWYRQDPGQGLRLIYYSQIVNDFQKGDIAEGYSVSREKKESFPLTVTSAQKNPTAFYLCASSMGTGGEKLFFGSGTQLSVL.